A single sample is the source of the 20 T cell receptor beta chains below, sequenced in a study of CD8 T cells in ankylosing spondylitis. Study-level points and caveats: In ankylosing spondylitis blood, a motif of about 8 highly homologous TCR beta variants appeared characteristic.

No antigens are known for them. TCRdb reprocessed the 5' RACE reads with MiXCR, giving one entry per CDR3 protein. This sample has some 450,000 distinct CDR3 sequences, with roughly 15% found just once. The sample taken for sequencing was blood, either unsorted or a sorted T cell fraction (not recorded which). These receptors were taken from a male donor with ankylosing spondylitis.

The chain is built from TRBV20-1 and TRBJ1-1; TRBD1 matches at 11 bases. The germline CDR1 and CDR2 sequences are DFQATT and SNEGSKA (reference sequence). The ends lost 1 base at V and 0 bases at J; junction bases unmatched: 7. CDR3 size: 17 residues. The CDR3 nucleotides read TGCAGTGCTAGAGTAACCGGGACAGGGGGAATGAACACTGAAGCTTTCTTT. Translating gives CSARVTGTGGMNTEAFF.

V gene TRBV24-1 combines with J gene TRBJ2-1; the match to TRBD1 covers 9 bases. The germline V gene has CDR1 KGHDR and CDR2 SFDVKD. There are 15 residues in the CDR3. The trim removed 8 bases at V and 7 bases at J, leaving 11 bases unmatched. For the CDR3, the DNA is TGTGCCACCACGCAGGGACAGGGTGGGGTGAATGAGCAGTTCTTC. Translating it yields CATTQGQGGVNEQFF.

This sequence joins TRBV4-2 and TRBJ2-1; the D gene is possibly TRBD2 (7 bases). Trimming shortened V by 0 bases and J by 13 bases, and 16 bases separated the two germline ends. CDR1 LGHNA and CDR2 YNFKEQ come from the germline V gene. The CDR3 spans 14 residues. The CDR3 DNA sequence: TGTGCCAGCAGCCAAGATAGGGGGGCGGGGGCCCAGTTCTTC. Its translation is CASSQDRGAGAQFF.

There are a few counts of this clonotype. J is TRBJ2-7 and V is TRBV7-9, with D tentatively TRBD1 or TRBD2 (5 bases each). Germline-derived CDR1 and CDR2 are SEHNR and FQNEAQ (reference sequence). The CDR3 covers 15 residues. Trimming left V 6 bases short and J 2 bases short, with 17 bases between. CDR3 nucleotides: TGTGCCAGCAGTCTAGGGACCACCACGACCTACGAGCAGTACTTC. Its translation: CASSLGTTTTYEQYF. Variable domain in full (rest from reference TRBV7-9 and TRBJ2-7): DTGVSQNPRHKITKRGQNVTFRCDPISEHNRLYWYRQTLGQGPEFLTYFQNEAQLEKSRLLSDRFSAERPKGSFSTLEIQRTEQGDSAMYLCASSLGTTTTYEQYFGPGTRLTVT.

This clonotype appeared a few times. The chain carries TRBV3-1 and TRBJ2-7, with a possible D match to TRBD1 (6 bases). Trimming stripped 4 bases from V and 2 bases from J, with 12 bases between. This CDR3 contains 14 residues. Per germline, CDR1 LGHDT and CDR2 YNNKEL (reference sequence). The CDR3 loop is CASSLRWGPYEQYF. The CDR3 DNA is TGTGCCAGCAGCCTAAGATGGGGGCCCTACGAGCAGTACTTC.

V and J are TRBV4-2 and TRBJ1-4; TRBD1 is a possible D gene (5 bases). V lost 3 bases and J lost 13, with 9 bases in between. This CDR3 has 11 amino acids. The germline V gene has CDR1 LGHNA and CDR2 YNFKEQ. CDR3 nucleotides: TGTGCCAGCAGCCACGGGGGAAGACTGTTTTTT. It is translated as CASSHGGRLFF.

This clonotype was observed a few times. The rearrangement uses TRBV18 and TRBJ2-1, with TRBD2 identical over 7 bases. V shed 5 bases and J 2 bases; nucleotides not matched to a gene: 6. Germline CDR1 is KGHSH and CDR2 is LQKENI. The CDR3 runs to 15 residues. The CDR3 region has the DNA TGTGCCAGCTCAACGCTAGCGGACCCCTACAATGAGCAGTTCTTC. This translates into CASSTLADPYNEQFF.

This chain links TRBV28 with TRBJ2-7, with TRBD2 matching 9 bases. The CDR3 covers 14 residues. Germline trimming cut 8 bases from V and 6 bases from J; bases unmatched to any gene: 11. The germline V gene has CDR1 MDHEN and CDR2 SYDVKM. The chain's CDR3 is CASRPGGRAAEQYF. For the CDR3, the DNA is TGTGCCAGCCGGCCGGGCGGGAGGGCCGCCGAGCAGTACTTC.

For this clonotype: A clone one base away is much larger, so this may be a read error. The rearrangement uses TRBV10-3 and TRBJ2-1; 7 bases align to TRBD1. This CDR3 is 13 amino acids long. The ends lost 6 bases at V and 3 bases at J; junction bases unmatched: 2. Germline V gene data show CDR1 as ENHRY and CDR2 as SYGVKD. This CDR3 is CAIRGDSYNEQFF. CDR3 nucleotides: TGTGCCATCAGGGGGGACAGCTACAATGAGCAGTTCTTC.

The table lists this clonotype with a few counts. This sequence joins TRBV5-1 and TRBJ1-5; 8 nucleotides line up with TRBD1. This CDR3 comprises 15 residues. The V segment lost 4 bases and the J segment 3 bases; nucleotides outside the gene matches: 6. Germline values: CDR1 SGHRS, CDR2 YFSETQ. CDR3 sequence (DNA): TGCGCCAGCAGCCCAGGGGGCGGCCTCAATCAGCCCCAGCATTTT. It is translated as CASSPGGGLNQPQHF.

This clonotype was found a few times. The V gene is TRBV7-3, the J gene TRBJ1-1, with D perhaps matching TRBD1 (6 bases). Germline CDR1 and CDR2: SGHTA and FQGTGA. CDR3 length: 14 amino acids. Trimming removed 1 base at V and 5 bases at J, with 11 bases between. The CDR3 DNA sequence: TGTGCCAGCAGCTTAATGGGGGCGGAAACTGAAGCTTTCTTT. Its protein is CASSLMGAETEAFF.

This clonotype was counted between two and nine times. The V gene is TRBV10-3, the J gene TRBJ2-7; 7 positions match TRBD2. In germline, CDR1 is ENHRY, CDR2 SYGVKD. The CDR3 length is 13 residues. Germline trimming cut 5 bases from V and 1 base from J; bases unmatched to any gene: 2. CDR3 amino acids: CAISRAGSYEQYF. In DNA form, the CDR3 reads TGTGCCATCAGTCGAGCGGGATCCTACGAGCAGTACTTC.

The chain combines TRBV6-1 with TRBJ1-2; perhaps TRBD1 as D (6 bases). CDR3 length equals 13 residues. Germline CDR1 and CDR2: MNHNS and SASEGT. The V gene lost 6 bases and the J gene lost 3 bases, with 11 bases spanning the gap. CDR3 nucleotide sequence: TGTGCCAGCAGCCAGGGGATTCACTATGGCTACACCTTC. Translated: CASSQGIHYGYTF.

The V call is TRBV2, the J call TRBJ2-5, with 8 bases matching TRBD1. The CDR3 contains 16 residues. Germline V gives CDR1 SNHLY, CDR2 FYNNEI. With 4 bases clipped from V and 1 base from J, the junction kept 8 bases outside the gene matches. This CDR3 reads CASSARDRRFQETQYF. In DNA form, the CDR3 reads TGTGCCAGCAGTGCCCGGGACAGGCGTTTCCAAGAGACCCAGTACTTC.

This clonotype was seen a single time. The V gene is TRBV27, the J gene TRBJ2-5; TRBD2 matches 10 bases. The V gene end was trimmed by 5 bases and the J gene end by 3 bases; junction bases not matched to a gene: 9. This CDR3 is built from 16 residues. Germline V CDR1 and CDR2: MNHEY, SMNVEV (reference sequence). This chain's CDR3 is CASSKRAGGPEETQYF. CDR3 in DNA: TGTGCCAGCAGTAAACGAGCGGGAGGGCCAGAAGAGACCCAGTACTTC.

This chain links TRBV3-1 with TRBJ2-5; 10 nucleotides match TRBD1. The length of the CDR3 is 13 residues. Per the germline V gene, CDR1 is LGHDT and CDR2 is YNNKEL (reference sequence). Unmatched junction bases numbered 4, after V lost 3 bases and J lost 9 bases. DNA for the CDR3: TGTGCCAGCAGCCAGGGACAGGGGTCGTCCCAGTACTTC. Amino acids: CASSQGQGSSQYF.

In this sample, this clonotype turned up many times. The chain employs TRBV5-1 and TRBJ1-1; D may be TRBD1 (6 bases). V shed 3 bases and J shed 1 base, with 10 bases lying between them. Germline V CDR1 and CDR2: SGHRS, YFSETQ. The CDR3 totals 14 residues. CDR3 nucleotides: TGCGCCAGCAGCTCCGACAGGCCGAACACTGAAGCTTTCTTT. Its translation is CASSSDRPNTEAFF.

This clonotype occurred a few times. The chain uses TRBV29-1 and TRBJ2-1; a possible D gene is TRBD2 (6 bases). This CDR3 has 16 amino acids. Germline assignment: CDR1 SQVTM and CDR2 ANQGSEA. The germline V and J ends were trimmed by 5 bases and 0 bases, with 17 bases remaining between them. The CDR3 spells CSVQKGLEGSYNEQFF. Written as DNA, the CDR3 is TGCAGCGTTCAAAAGGGTTTGGAGGGCTCCTACAATGAGCAGTTCTTC.

This clonotype has a handful of counts. J is TRBJ1-6 and V is TRBV7-3, with TRBD1 as a possible D gene (5 bases). Between the trimmed V and J ends, which lost 0 bases and 10 bases, there was a span of 13 bases. From germline, CDR1 is SGHTA and CDR2 FQGTGA. The CDR3 extends over 15 amino acids. The CDR3 loop reads CASSLTGTRRSPLHF. As DNA, the CDR3 is TGTGCCAGCAGCTTAACCGGGACCCGGAGATCACCCCTCCACTTT.

This clonotype was detected many times. The V call is TRBV10-3, the J call TRBJ1-2; 8 bases are a match to TRBD1. With 5 bases clipped from V and 8 bases from J, the junction kept 7 bases outside the gene matches. The CDR3 is 13 amino acids. Per the germline V gene, CDR1 is ENHRY and CDR2 is SYGVKD. In DNA form, the CDR3 reads TGTGCCATCAGTCGCCAGGGGGCGGAAGGCTACACCTTC. Translated, it gives CAISRQGAEGYTF.